The present entry profiles one T cell receptor beta chain with its context. Its antigen is undetermined. This sample stems from a study of T cell responses to AZD1222 COVID-19 vaccine. Sequencing was performed with immunoSEQ multiplex PCR; in TCRdb, only in-frame clones are kept and a portion is missing. The data contain approximately 170,000 clones, approximately 88% of them seen just once; the ten biggest clones take up approximately 1%. This CDR3 has 14 amino acids. V lost 3 bases, J lost 6 bases, and 12 bases lay in between. Germline V gene data show CDR1 as LGHDT and CDR2 as YNNKEL (reference sequence). Findings and caveats of the study: Only after the peak T cell response were repertoires sampled. Baseline seropositivity occurred in only a handful of AZD1222 recipients. Nearly half of spike-specific TCRs reportedly target variant regions that are unmutated in the B.1.351 and B.1.1.7 variants. Following two doses of AZD1222, Spike-specific TCR breadth and depth rose.

V usage is TRBV3-1 (or the pseudogene TRBV3-2) and J usage is TRBJ2-1, with D perhaps being TRBD1 or TRBD2 (6 bases each). The TCR originated in an adult who received the AZD1222 COVID-19 vaccine. The sequenced sample was peripheral blood, obtained 28 days after the second AZD1222 dose. The CDR3 protein is CASSQEGGTNEQFF. The CDR3 DNA follows: TGTGCCAGCAGCCAGGAGGGGGGTACCAATGAGCAGTTCTTC.